The rows below give T cell receptor beta chains drawn from one sample of a study of blood T cell repertoires in COVID-19. Produced via immunoSEQ multiplex PCR; TCRdb's table is partial and in-frame only. The top ten clones hold nearly 20% of a sample with around 220,000 clones, approximately 81% of them seen once. Specimen: peripheral blood. These TCRs come from a man aged 30-40 years with active or convalescent COVID-19. Both conserved end residues are part of each CDR3. Fields, in order: clone size, D gene, J gene, V gene, CDR3 DNA, CDR3 protein. The D gene is left open where the match is weak. The size entry is marked missing in some rows and otherwise reads once, few, many or a size class.

NA | NA | TRBJ2-1 | TRBV3-1/TRBV3-2 | TGTGCCAGCAGCCAAGGGCGAGGGGAGCAGTTCTTC | CASSQGRGEQFF
once | NA | TRBJ2-4 | TRBV3-1/TRBV3-2 | TGTGCCAGCAGCCAGAGGGATGAAGCCAAAAACATTCAGTACTTC | CASSQRDEAKNIQYF
NA | NA | TRBJ1-6 | TRBV5-6 | TGTGCCAGCAGCGTCGGGGTTTCACCCCTCCACTTT | CASSVGVSPLHF
NA | NA | TRBJ1-1 | TRBV6-6 | TGTGCCAGCAGATATCAGGGGAACACTGAAGCTTTCTTT | CASRYQGNTEAFF
NA | TRBD1 | TRBJ1-4 | TRBV6-6 | TGTGCCAGCACCTCCGGGACAGGGGATGAAAAACTGTTTTTT | CASTSGTGDEKLFF
NA | NA | TRBJ1-2 | TRBV10-3 | TGTGCCATCAGTGTAGGGGACTATGGCTACACCTTC | CAISVGDYGYTF
NA | TRBD2 | TRBJ2-3 | TRBV2 | TGTGCCAGCAGGCCGCTAGCGGGGGGGTGGACGCAGTATTTT | CASRPLAGGWTQYF
few | NA | TRBJ1-1 | TRBV28 | TGTGCCAGCAGTCGTAGGGGCTGGGGGCCGAACACTGAAGCTTTCTTT | CASSRRGWGPNTEAFF
NA | TRBD2 | TRBJ2-3 | TRBV4-2 | TGTGCCAGCAGCCTCTACGGGGGGACAGATACGCAGTATTTT | CASSLYGGTDTQYF
NA | NA | TRBJ2-5 | TRBV7-2 | TGTGCCAGCAGCTTAGAGCGAGGGCGCCAAGAGACCCAGTACTTC | CASSLERGRQETQYF
NA | TRBD1 | TRBJ1-6 | TRBV28 | TGTGCCAGCAGAGCCGGGACAGGGGGCTCACCCCTCCACTTT | CASRAGTGGSPLHF
NA | TRBD1 | TRBJ2-5 | TRBV28 | TGTGCCAGCAGGTCAGCCGGGACAGAAGAGACCCAGTACTTC | CASRSAGTEETQYF
NA | TRBD2 | TRBJ2-1 | TRBV5-1 | TGCGCCAGCAGCTTAAGGGCCGCGGGACTAGACAGGAATGAGCAGTTCTTC | CASSLRAAGLDRNEQFF
many | TRBD2 | TRBJ2-3 | TRBV19 | TGTGCCAGTAGTATAAGCGGGACGGGTGGCACAGATACGCAGTATTTT | CASSISGTGGTDTQYF
once | NA | TRBJ1-5 | TRBV6-6 | TGTGCCAGCCTCCAGGGTGGCAATCAGCCCCAGCATTTT | CASLQGGNQPQHF
NA | TRBD1 | TRBJ1-4 | TRBV6-5 | TGTGCCAGCCGGACAGGGCTACTTGGAAAACTGTTTTTT | CASRTGLLGKLFF
NA | NA | TRBJ2-1 | TRBV30 | TGTGCCTGGAGTGGGGGCACCTACAATGAGCAGTTCTTC | CAWSGGTYNEQFF
NA | TRBD1 | TRBJ1-1 | TRBV5-1 | TGCGCCAGCAAGGACAGGGTAGGGAGCACTGAAGCTTTCTTT | CASKDRVGSTEAFF
NA | NA | TRBJ2-5 | TRBV6-5 | TGTGCCAGCAGTTACTCGAGTGGGCGAGAGACCCAGTACTTC | CASSYSSGRETQYF
NA | NA | TRBJ1-1 | TRBV6-2/TRBV6-3 | TGTGCCAGCAGTTACGCGGACTGGGAAGCTTTCTTT | CASSYADWEAFF
few | NA | TRBJ2-3 | TRBV7-3 | TGTGCCAGCAGCTCCCCCTCCGGTATAACAGATACGCAGTATTTT | CASSSPSGITDTQYF
NA | NA | TRBJ2-1 | TRBV4-3 | TGCGCCAGCAGCCAGGACCGAGGGTCCAGCTTTCCGAGTTACAATGAGCAGTTCTTC | CASSQDRGSSFPSYNEQFF
NA | TRBD2 | TRBJ2-3 | TRBV5-6 | TGTGCCAGCAGCTCCCCGGCGGGGGTCCCAGATACGCAGTATTTT | CASSSPAGVPDTQYF
NA | NA | TRBJ2-1 | TRBV7-9 | TGTGCCAGCAGCTTATTAACAGGGAGGGACAATGAGCAGTTCTTC | CASSLLTGRDNEQFF
NA | NA | TRBJ2-1 | TRBV11-2 | TGTGCCAGCAGCTTAATTCTGGCCATGAAGCAGTTCTTC | CASSLILAMKQFF
NA | NA | TRBJ1-2 | TRBV19 | TGTGCCAGCCATCCAGGGTTTTACTATGGCTACACCTTC | CASHPGFYYGYTF
NA | TRBD2 | TRBJ2-1 | TRBV7-9 | TGTGCCAGCAGCCTCCGGGAGGGCCTTGGCAATGAGCAGTTCTTC | CASSLREGLGNEQFF
NA | NA | TRBJ1-1 | TRBV7-8 | TGTGCCAGCAGCTTATCTAAGAACACTGAAGCTTTCTTT | CASSLSKNTEAFF
NA | TRBD2 | TRBJ2-1 | TRBV6-2/TRBV6-3 | TGTGCCAGCAGTTACGAATATGGCGGGGGGCCTTCCTACAATGAGCAGTTCTTC | CASSYEYGGGPSYNEQFF
NA | NA | TRBJ1-1 | TRBV2 | TGTGCCAGCATTAGAAACACTGAAGCTTTCTTT | CASIRNTEAFF
NA | TRBD1 | TRBJ2-6 | TRBV7-2 | TGTGCCAGCAGGCGACAGGGGTCAGGGGCCAACGTCCTGACTTTC | CASRRQGSGANVLTF
few | TRBD1 | TRBJ1-1 | TRBV28 | TGTGCCAGCAGTTCCCGACAGGGATCCACTGAAGCTTTCTTT | CASSSRQGSTEAFF
NA | NA | TRBJ2-3 | TRBV7-2 | TGTGCCAGCAGCCAAGGTGGGGCCACAGATACGCAGTATTTT | CASSQGGATDTQYF
once | TRBD1 | TRBJ2-1 | TRBV2 | TGTGCCAGCAGTGTTTTTGGGACAGGGACCTACAATGAGCAGTTCTTC | CASSVFGTGTYNEQFF
few | NA | TRBJ1-2 | TRBV5-1 | TGCGCCAGCAGCTTGGCGGGGGGGTCAGACTATGGCTACACCTTC | CASSLAGGSDYGYTF
NA | NA | TRBJ1-4 | TRBV7-2 | TGTGCCAGCAGCTTAGGGGGGGCTAATGAAAAACTGTTTTTT | CASSLGGANEKLFF
few | TRBD1 | TRBJ1-2 | TRBV7-2 | TGTGCCAGCAGCTTACGGCCTGGGGGACAGGGGGGCTATGGCTACACCTTC | CASSLRPGGQGGYGYTF
NA | TRBD1 | TRBJ1-1 | TRBV20-1 | TGCAGTGCCTCAACAGGGGGCGAAGCTTTCTTT | CSASTGGEAFF
NA | TRBD1 | TRBJ1-2 | TRBV6-5 | TGTGCCAGCGCGGGACAGAGAAGGAATGGCTACACCTTC | CASAGQRRNGYTF
NA | TRBD1 | TRBJ1-5 | TRBV6-2/TRBV6-3 | TGTGCCAGCAGTCTGACAGGGAATAGCAATCAGCCCCAGCATTTT | CASSLTGNSNQPQHF
NA | NA | TRBJ1-5 | TRBV6-2/TRBV6-3 | TGTGCCAGCAGTTACTCTCCCTATCAGCCCCAGCATTTT | CASSYSPYQPQHF
NA | TRBD1 | TRBJ1-5 | TRBV9 | TGTGCCAGCAGCCCGGACAGGGGCAATCAGCCCCAGCATTTT | CASSPDRGNQPQHF